This T cell receptor (beta chain) emerged from a study of control samples from healthy donors and cancer patients. Sequenced by immunoSEQ multiplex PCR; TCRdb stores in-frame clones only, minus some. In the table there are some 65,000 clones, approximately 84% of which are singletons. The sequenced sample was PBMCs. This receptor was obtained from a woman in her fifties or sixties with lung cancer.

The CDR3 loop is CASASPTGISYNSPLHF. CDR3 DNA: TGTGCTAGTGCCTCCCCTACAGGGATCTCCTATAATTCACCCCTCCACTTT. The gene calls are TRBV12-5 and TRBJ1-6, with D tentatively TRBD1 (6 bases). The CDR3 is made up of 17 amino acids. The V and J ends lost 7 bases and 0 bases respectively, with 16 bases between them. Germline V CDR1 and CDR2: LGHNT, FRNRAP.